This TCR beta chain derives from a study of T cell clones after liver transplantation. Study at large: TCRbeta sequencing after a pre-transplant mixed lymphocyte reaction identified graft-donor-reactive clones, later tracked in post-transplant blood. Tolerant meant at least one year fully off immunosuppression without liver enzymes above twice normal. Samples came pre-transplant, pre-randomization before withdrawal, and post-randomization after withdrawal ended.

Sequencing was performed with immunoSEQ multiplex PCR; in TCRdb, only in-frame clones are kept and a portion is missing. The data hold tens of thousands of clones, with roughly 85% observed a single time. General study results and limits: The donor-reactive repertoire was only partly measurable in two subjects, lacking donor cells.

The junction had 6 bases not matched to a gene; V was cut back by 4 bases and J by 5 bases. Germline CDR1 SEHNR, CDR2 FQNEAQ (reference sequence). The CDR3 loop spans 14 amino acids. Concerning this clone itself: Its antigen is not known.

This TCR came from a human patient who received a liver transplant. The graft donor may account for some of the T cells. The chain links TRBV7-9 to TRBJ2-7; 9 bases fit TRBD1. The sample in question was CD4+ T cells from blood, obtained at the 22-month timepoint. The CDR3 nucleotides read TGTGCCAGCAGCTCCGACAGGGGGAGCCACGAGCAGTACTTC. Translation: CASSSDRGSHEQYF.